This T cell receptor beta chain derives from a study of blood T cells in healthy people across ages. A second PCR, run for about 7 to 11 cycles, used a sample-barcoded 5' primer plus a J-beta primer mix. Using its own MiXCR run on the 5' RACE reads, TCRdb lists one record per CDR3 protein. There are 1,500,000 or so distinct CDR3 sequences in the sample; roughly 64% occur only once, and under 8.5% lies in the top ten. The ends lost 10 bases at V and 0 bases at J; junction bases unmatched: 6. Germline values: CDR1 ENHRY, CDR2 SYGVKD. The CDR3 is 18 amino acids. This clonotype was counted a few times. The target antigen is unknown. In each sample, at least 6.5 million PBMCs were isolated. Extraction yielded at least 5 micrograms of total RNA per sample. Whole-study findings and limits: Naive T cell percentage strongly correlated with TCR beta diversity. In the absence of known donor CMV status, changes in expanded clonotypes were possibly confounded.

Sequenced input: blood. This chain links TRBV10-3 with TRBJ2-6; 16 nucleotides line up with TRBD2. The sequence came from a young man in good health. As DNA, the CDR3 is TGTGCCACTCTCGGGACTAGCGGGAGGGGCTCTGGGGCCAACGTCCTGACTTTC. It translates to CATLGTSGRGSGANVLTF.